In its sample, the clone carrying this T cell receptor (beta chain) was seen a few times. The data originate from a study of blood T cell repertoires in COVID-19. Whole-study context: COVID-19 samples, acute and convalescent, were from the United States, Italy and Spain. PBMCs, B-cell-depleted T cells, or T cells were the source of the cDNA or gDNA that made up the material.

In the original workflow: Estimation of nucleated cell counts relied on the amplification of reference gene primers. Produced via immunoSEQ multiplex PCR; TCRdb's table is partial and in-frame only. The V and J calls and clone size were taken over from that table, and D and trimming were inferred from the DNA. The table shows fewer than 200,000 clones, with less than 90% occurring only once. Germline-derived CDR1 and CDR2 are KGHDR and SFDVKD. CDR3 length equals 12 residues. Trimming cost V 5 bases and J 8 bases, with 11 bases left between them. The V call is TRBV24-1, the J call TRBJ1-2; D ambiguous. This clonotype originated in a man aged 55-75 years with acute or convalescent COVID-19. Sequencing used peripheral blood. In DNA, the CDR3 is TGTGCCACCAGTGCACCCTTGGGCGGCTACACCTTC. The encoded protein is CATSAPLGGYTF.